What follows are 27 T cell receptor beta chains derived from one specimen sequenced in a study of Graves' ophthalmopathy and Graves' hyperthyroidism. As the template, RNA transcripts were used to amplify TCR beta CDR3 regions. Second-round multiplex PCR came after first-round RT-PCR with HTBI primers. One entry per CDR3 protein, called by TCRdb with MiXCR from the multiplex PCR reads. The sample lists some 1.1 million distinct CDR3 sequences, roughly 35% occurring once. Sequencing was carried out using peripheral blood or thyroid tissue (not recorded which). These receptor sequences come from an adult man with Graves' hyperthyroidism.

Of note for this clonotype: A much larger clonotype is one base distant, so this may be a read error. The rearrangement joins TRBV12-3 or TRBV12-4 to TRBJ2-5, with TRBD1 matching over 7 bases. The CDR3 sequence is 15 residues long. Losses at the gene ends were 5 bases for V and 7 bases for J; bases not matched to a gene: 13. CDR3 sequence reads: CASSPRRQGRGTQYF. The CDR3 nucleotides read TGTGCCAGCAGTCCGAGAAGACAGGGTAGGGGGACCCAGTACTTC.

This clonotype has only a few counts. At one boundary the junction diverges from the germline segment, which might be a read error. V gene TRBV7-7 combines with J gene TRBJ1-1; 7 nucleotides match TRBD1. From germline, CDR1 is SSHAT and CDR2 FNYEAQ (reference sequence). The CDR3 sequence is 14 residues long. DNA of the CDR3: TGTGCTAGCAGCTATCCGACAGGGTGGACTGAAGCTTTCTTT. It is translated as CASSYPTGWTEAFF.

This chain connects TRBV7-3 to TRBJ1-1, with 8 bases aligning to TRBD1. Germline CDR1 reads SGHTA; CDR2 reads FQGTGA. Unmatched junction bases numbered 13, after V lost 2 bases and J lost 11 bases. This CDR3 is built from 15 residues. In DNA, the CDR3 is TGTGCCAGCAGCTTAGGACAGGGATCCTACAATGAGGCTTTCTTT. Translation: CASSLGQGSYNEAFF. Filled out from reference TRBV7-3 and TRBJ1-1, the complete variable domain reads GAGVSQTPSNKVTEKGKYVELRCDPISGHTALYWYRQSLGQGPEFLIYFQGTGAADDSGLPNDRFFAVRPEGSVSTLKIQRTERGDSAVYLCASSLGQGSYNEAFFGQGTRLTVV.

The chain links TRBV5-6 to TRBJ1-2; TRBD1 matches 9 bases. This CDR3 has 15 residues. Trimming took 3 bases from V and 1 from J; bases not matched to a gene: 4. The V gene's germline CDR1 is SGHDT and CDR2 YYEEEE. CDR3 protein: CASSSGQGNNYGYTF. CDR3 nucleotide sequence: TGTGCCAGCAGCTCGGGACAGGGCAATAACTATGGCTACACCTTC.

Many counts were recorded for this clonotype. The chain has TRBV15 and TRBJ1-6, with a possible D match to TRBD1 (6 bases). V was pared by 0 bases and J by 7 bases, with 13 bases between. The CDR3 contains 16 residues. Germline V CDR1 and CDR2: LNHNV, YYDKDF (reference sequence). The CDR3 DNA follows: TGTGCCACCAGCAGAGATCAAGACAGGAGAAATTCACCCCTCCACTTT. It specifies CATSRDQDRRNSPLHF.

This clonotype was picked up a small number of times. J is TRBJ1-5 and V is TRBV12-3 or TRBV12-4; D is perhaps TRBD1 (5 bases). V was pared by 4 bases and J by 6 bases, with 19 bases between. The CDR3 loop spans 16 amino acids. The CDR3 coding sequence is TGTGCCAGCAGTTACCCCGACGGGGCGGATGGTCAGCCCCAGCATTTT. Its protein product is CASSYPDGADGQPQHF.

The V call is TRBV10-3, the J call TRBJ1-2, with D possibly matching TRBD1 (5 bases). Between the trimmed V and J ends, which lost 10 bases and 4 bases, there was a span of 25 bases. The CDR3 is 16 amino acids. Germline V gives CDR1 ENHRY, CDR2 SYGVKD. CDR3 in amino acids: CATSGTGGPSGYGYTF. Here the CDR3 DNA reads TGTGCCACTTCGGGCACCGGGGGACCCAGCGGCTATGGCTACACCTTC.

As to this clonotype: This may come from a read error, since a much larger clone is one base off. The chain links TRBV12-3 or TRBV12-4 to TRBJ1-5; D remains ambiguous. V shed 4 bases and J shed 3 bases, with 10 bases lying between them. The CDR3 has 14 residues. In DNA, the CDR3 is TGTGCCAGCAGTTGGGAGCTATTCAATCAGCCCCAGCATTTT. The encoded protein is CASSWELFNQPQHF.

At least ten counts were recorded for this clonotype. The rearrangement links TRBV10-3 to TRBJ2-2, with 7 bases aligning to TRBD2. This CDR3 comprises 15 residues. V shed 3 bases and J 3 bases; nucleotides not matched to a gene: 4. Germline lookup yields CDR1 ENHRY and CDR2 SYGVKD. CDR3 sequence reads: CAISDVAGDTGELFF. The DNA for the CDR3 is TGTGCCATCAGTGACGTCGCGGGGGACACCGGGGAGCTGTTTTTT.

The CDR3 DNA sequence: TGTGCCAGCAGCGACCGGTATCAGCCCCAGCATTTT. It encodes CASSDRYQPQHF. The rearrangement links TRBV7-3 to TRBJ1-5; unclear D gene. V was shortened by 5 bases and J by 5 bases, with 7 bases between the two germline ends. Germline CDR1 reads SGHTA; CDR2 reads FQGTGA. CDR3 length equals 12 residues.

The V gene is TRBV19, the J gene TRBJ2-7; D remains unclear. Trimming stripped 2 bases from V and 0 bases from J, with 8 bases between. Germline V gene data show CDR1 as LNHDA and CDR2 as SQIVND (reference sequence). This CDR3 spans 14 amino acids. In nucleotides, the CDR3 is TGTGCCAGTAGTATATCAAGCCACTCCTACGAGCAGTACTTC. It translates to CASSISSHSYEQYF.

In this sample, this clonotype turned up many times. The CDR3 DNA sequence: TGCGCCAGCAGCTTGGGGACCCTCGGGGAGACCCAGTACTTC. This codes for CASSLGTLGETQYF. The rearrangement joins TRBV5-1 to TRBJ2-5, with D unclear. Trimming removed 0 bases at V and 5 bases at J, with 11 bases between. There are 14 residues in the CDR3. Looked up from germline, CDR1 is SGHRS and CDR2 is YFSETQ.

This clonotype was recorded many times. V gene TRBV19 combines with J gene TRBJ2-5, with TRBD1 identical over 7 bases. With 6 bases clipped from V and 2 bases from J, the junction kept 12 bases outside the gene matches. From germline, CDR1 is LNHDA and CDR2 SQIVND (reference sequence). This CDR3 contains 16 residues. CDR3 DNA sequence: TGTGCCAGTAGCCTGACCGGGACAGAGAGTCAAGAGACCCAGTACTTC. Its protein is CASSLTGTESQETQYF.

This clonotype was found a few times. The V and J genes are TRBV28 and TRBJ2-2; D is ambiguous. V lost 5 bases and J lost 2, with 15 bases in between. The CDR3 length is 16 residues. Germline V lookup: CDR1 MDHEN, CDR2 SYDVKM. This CDR3 is CASSRPTDGNTGELFF. The CDR3 DNA is TGTGCCAGCAGTCGACCGACGGATGGAAACACCGGGGAGCTGTTTTTT.

Comment on this clonotype: A read error may explain this, as a much larger clone is one base away. J is TRBJ2-5 and V is TRBV7-2; D not certain. The CDR3 has 10 residues. Trimming removed 4 bases at V and 8 bases at J, with 5 bases between. Per the germline V gene, CDR1 is SGHTA and CDR2 is FQGNSA. CDR3 loop: CASSSLTQYF. The CDR3, as DNA: TGTGCCAGCAGCTCCCTTACCCAGTACTTC.

The sample holds many counts of this clonotype. The rearrangement uses TRBV7-8 and TRBJ2-7, with D perhaps matching TRBD1 (5 bases). The CDR3 runs to 14 residues. V dropped 5 bases and J dropped 2 bases, with 13 bases sitting between them. Germline values: CDR1 SGHVS, CDR2 FQNEAQ. The CDR3 here is CASSHTRDPYEQYF. CDR3 DNA: TGTGCCAGCAGCCACACCAGGGATCCCTACGAGCAGTACTTC.

Comments on this clonotype: An end of the junction does not agree with germline; a read error may underlie this. This chain joins TRBV10-3 and TRBJ1-2, with 8 positions matching TRBD1. In germline, CDR1 is ENHRY, CDR2 SYGVKD. The CDR3 covers 15 residues. CDR3: CAISDPGTGHYGYTF. The CDR3 DNA reads as TGTGCCATCAGTGACCCCGGGACAGGACACTATGGTTACACCTTC.

This clonotype was detected ten times or more. The gene calls are TRBV19 and TRBJ1-2, with D possibly matching TRBD1 (5 bases). V gave up 4 bases and J gave up 6 bases, with 12 bases separating them. The CDR3 consists of 13 residues. Germline-derived CDR1 and CDR2 are LNHDA and SQIVND (reference sequence). The CDR3 reads CASSTRTRDGYTF. The CDR3 coding sequence is TGTGCCAGTAGTACCCGGACACGGGATGGCTACACCTTC.

This clonotype occurred a few times. V is TRBV10-3 and J is TRBJ1-1; D might be TRBD1 (5 bases). Germline V gene data show CDR1 as ENHRY and CDR2 as SYGVKD. Trimming removed 2 bases from V and 10 bases from J, with 11 bases in between. The CDR3 length is 12 residues. DNA of the CDR3: TGTGCCATCAGTGAGAGGGGTCTGGGAGCTTTCTTT. It encodes CAISERGLGAFF.

The chain has TRBV6-1 and TRBJ2-5; weak D call: TRBD1 (5 bases). Germline CDR1 reads MNHNS; CDR2 reads SASEGT. The length of the CDR3 is 14 residues. The V and J ends lost 5 bases and 1 base respectively, with 11 bases between them. The CDR3 here is CASSTGALQETQYF. The CDR3 region has the DNA TGTGCCAGCAGTACAGGAGCACTCCAAGAGACCCAGTACTTC.

Notes on this clonotype: A junction boundary mismatches the germline segment, possibly from a read error. In DNA, the CDR3 is TGTGCCAGCGCTATCAGGTTCTCGGGCGGGGAGCGGTTTTTT. The encoded protein is CASAIRFSGGERFF. The rearrangement links TRBV5-5 to TRBJ2-2; a weak D match, TRBD2 (6 bases). CDR1 and CDR2 (germline): SGHKS, YYEKEE (reference sequence). The CDR3 loop spans 14 amino acids.

This clonotype has ten or more counts. This sequence joins TRBV2 and TRBJ1-1; perhaps TRBD1 as D (6 bases). The germline V and J ends were trimmed by 7 bases and 5 bases, with 14 bases remaining between them. Germline assignment: CDR1 SNHLY and CDR2 FYNNEI. CDR3 length equals 13 residues. The CDR3 here is CASNLRTATEAFF. The CDR3 nucleotides read TGTGCCAGCAATCTACGGACAGCTACTGAAGCTTTCTTT. Complete variable domain (other parts from reference TRBV2 and TRBJ1-1): EPEVTQTPSHQVTQMGQEVILRCVPISNHLYFYWYRQILGQKVEFLVSFYNNEISEKSEIFDDQFSVERPDGSNFTLKIRSTKLEDSAMYFCASNLRTATEAFFGQGTRLTVV.

This clonotype was counted many times. The rearrangement joins TRBV15 to TRBJ1-2, with D maybe TRBD1 (5 bases). The CDR3 runs to 14 residues. V was pared by 5 bases and J by 8 bases, with 18 bases between. CDR1 and CDR2 (germline): LNHNV, YYDKDF (reference sequence). The DNA of the CDR3 is TGTGCCACCAGCGCCACAGGAAAGGCCAACGGCTACACCTTC. It yields the protein CATSATGKANGYTF.

This clonotype was seen many times. The J gene is TRBJ1-4, the V gene TRBV7-9, with D hard to call. With 8 bases removed from V and 10 bases from J, the gap between germline ends came to 17 bases. This CDR3 spans 13 amino acids. Germline V CDR1 and CDR2: SEHNR, FQNEAQ (reference sequence). CDR3 nucleotides: TGTGCCAGCCTTGGGCAGGCTGAGGGAAAACTGTTTTTT. Its protein is CASLGQAEGKLFF. Full variable domain (missing parts from reference TRBV7-9 and TRBJ1-4): DTGVSQNPRHKITKRGQNVTFRCDPISEHNRLYWYRQTLGQGPEFLTYFQNEAQLEKSRLLSDRFSAERPKGSFSTLEIQRTEQGDSAMYLCASLGQAEGKLFFGSGTQLSVL.

This sequence joins TRBV20-1 and TRBJ1-1; D perhaps matches TRBD1 (5 bases). Between the trimmed V and J ends, which lost 6 bases and 1 base, there was a span of 12 bases. Germline V CDR1 and CDR2: DFQATT, SNEGSKA (reference sequence). The CDR3 has 13 residues. CDR3 loop: CSATAQGNTEAFF. The CDR3 nucleotides read TGCAGTGCAACTGCCCAGGGGAACACTGAAGCTTTCTTT.

Many counts were recorded for this clonotype. The chain uses TRBV19 and TRBJ1-5; 12 bases line up with TRBD1. From germline, CDR1 is LNHDA and CDR2 SQIVND (reference sequence). Trimming at V came to 3 bases and at J to 6 bases, leaving 6 bases not matched to a gene. The CDR3 has 16 amino acids. This CDR3 is CASSIPGTGGRQPQHF. CDR3 DNA sequence: TGTGCCAGTAGTATCCCCGGGACAGGGGGCCGTCAGCCCCAGCATTTT.

This chain links TRBV12-3 or TRBV12-4 with TRBJ1-6; D not certain. Trimming shortened V by 6 bases and J by 7 bases, and 10 bases separated the two germline ends. This CDR3 region has 13 residues. CDR3 sequence reads: CASRARGNSPLHF. The CDR3 DNA sequence: TGTGCCAGCAGGGCCAGAGGGAATTCACCCCTCCACTTT.